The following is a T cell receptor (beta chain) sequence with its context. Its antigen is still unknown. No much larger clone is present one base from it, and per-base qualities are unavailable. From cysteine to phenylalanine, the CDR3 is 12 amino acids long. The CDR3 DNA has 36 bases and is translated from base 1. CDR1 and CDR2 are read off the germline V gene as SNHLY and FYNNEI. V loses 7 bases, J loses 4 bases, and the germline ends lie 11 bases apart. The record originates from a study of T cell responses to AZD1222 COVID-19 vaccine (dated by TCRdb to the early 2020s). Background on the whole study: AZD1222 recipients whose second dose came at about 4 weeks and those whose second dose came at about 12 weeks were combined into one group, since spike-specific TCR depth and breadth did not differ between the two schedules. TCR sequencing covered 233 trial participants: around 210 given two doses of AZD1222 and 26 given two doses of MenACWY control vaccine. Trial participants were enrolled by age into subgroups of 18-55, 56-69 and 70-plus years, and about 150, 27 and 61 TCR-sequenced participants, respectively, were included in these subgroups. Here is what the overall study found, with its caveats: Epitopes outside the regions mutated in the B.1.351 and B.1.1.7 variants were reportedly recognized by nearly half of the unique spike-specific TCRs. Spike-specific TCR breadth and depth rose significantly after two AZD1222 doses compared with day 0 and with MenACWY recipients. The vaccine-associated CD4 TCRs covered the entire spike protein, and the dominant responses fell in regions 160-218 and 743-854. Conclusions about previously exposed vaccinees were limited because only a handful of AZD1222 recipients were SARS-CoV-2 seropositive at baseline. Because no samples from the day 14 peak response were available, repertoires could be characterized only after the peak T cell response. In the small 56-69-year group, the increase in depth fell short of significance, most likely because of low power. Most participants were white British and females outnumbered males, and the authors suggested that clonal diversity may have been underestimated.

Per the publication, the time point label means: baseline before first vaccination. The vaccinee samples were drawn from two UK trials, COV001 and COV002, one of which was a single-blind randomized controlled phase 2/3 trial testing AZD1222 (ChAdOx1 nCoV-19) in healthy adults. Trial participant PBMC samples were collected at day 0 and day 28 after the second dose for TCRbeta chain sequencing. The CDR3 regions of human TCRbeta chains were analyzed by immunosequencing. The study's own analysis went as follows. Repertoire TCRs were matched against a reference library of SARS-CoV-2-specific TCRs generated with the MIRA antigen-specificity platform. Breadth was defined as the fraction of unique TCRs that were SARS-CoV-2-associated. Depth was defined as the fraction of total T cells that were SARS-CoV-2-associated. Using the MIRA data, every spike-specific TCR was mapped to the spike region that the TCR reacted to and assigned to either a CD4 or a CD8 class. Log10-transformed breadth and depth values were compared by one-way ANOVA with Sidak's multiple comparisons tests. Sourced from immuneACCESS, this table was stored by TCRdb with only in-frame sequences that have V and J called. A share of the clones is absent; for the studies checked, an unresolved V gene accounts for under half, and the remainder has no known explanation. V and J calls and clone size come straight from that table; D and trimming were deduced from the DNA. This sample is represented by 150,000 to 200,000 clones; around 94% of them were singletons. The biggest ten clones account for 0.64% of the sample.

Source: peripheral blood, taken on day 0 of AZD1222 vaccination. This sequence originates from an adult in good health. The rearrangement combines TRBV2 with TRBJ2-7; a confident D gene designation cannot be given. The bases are TGTGCCAGCAAGGCCAGTGGGTACGAGCAGTACTTC. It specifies CASKASGYEQYF.